Following are 24 T cell receptor beta chains from one sample sequenced in a study of OX40 agonist ivuxolimab in advanced cancers. TCRdb keeps only in-frame clones here, not all; method: immunoSEQ multiplex PCR. Altogether some 48,000 clones are present, around 87% being singletons, with the ten largest covering approximately 2%. Sequencing was performed on CD4+ or CD8+ T cells sorted from blood, taken in a trial of the OX40 agonist ivuxolimab. The receptor source for this set is an adult with an advanced solid tumor such as melanoma, head and neck, liver or kidney cancer.

This clone occurred once. V gene TRBV4-2 combines with J gene TRBJ1-5; 10 bases match TRBD1. Losses at the gene ends were 1 base for V and 0 bases for J; bases not matched to a gene: 0. The CDR3 loop spans 16 amino acids. Germline assignment: CDR1 LGHNA and CDR2 YNFKEQ. CDR3 DNA: TGTGCCAGCAGCCAAGGACAGGGGGCTAGCAATCAGCCCCAGCATTTT. This encodes CASSQGQGASNQPQHF.

V gene TRBV9 combines with J gene TRBJ1-2; 10 bases map to TRBD1. Germline lookup yields CDR1 SGDLS and CDR2 YYNGEE. The CDR3 is 14 residues long. V shed 0 bases, J shed 7 bases, and the junction held 3 bases outside the gene matches. The CDR3 bases are TGTGCCAGCAGCGTAGAGGACAGGGGGACTGGCTACACCTTC. Translated, it gives CASSVEDRGTGYTF.

The V and J genes are TRBV10-3 and TRBJ1-4; 11 bases match TRBD1. From germline, CDR1 is ENHRY and CDR2 SYGVKD. V lost 4 bases, J lost 8 bases, and 3 bases stayed unmatched. This CDR3 comprises 14 residues. The CDR3 loop is CAISGTGGGEKLFF. The CDR3 DNA sequence: TGTGCCATCAGTGGGACAGGGGGCGGGGAAAAACTGTTTTTT.

This sequence joins TRBV10-3 and TRBJ2-7; 7 bases align to TRBD1. Trimming at V came to 7 bases and at J to 1 base, leaving 13 bases not matched to a gene. The CDR3 totals 16 residues. The germline gives CDR1 ENHRY, CDR2 SYGVKD. The CDR3 loop reads CAITEPTRQGSYEQYF. In DNA, the CDR3 is TGTGCCATCACCGAACCGACGCGACAGGGATCCTACGAGCAGTACTTC.

In this sample, this clone turned up once. The gene calls are TRBV5-6 and TRBJ2-7; TRBD1 matches 10 bases. V dropped 4 bases and J dropped 2; count of bases not matched to a gene: 12. This CDR3 region has 17 residues. Germline assignment: CDR1 SGHDT and CDR2 YYEEEE. CDR3 in DNA: TGTGCCAGCAGCCCGCCCCCGGACAGGGGGTCCCCCTACGAGCAGTACTTC. Translating gives CASSPPPDRGSPYEQYF.

The gene calls are TRBV28 and TRBJ2-1; D gene ambiguous. V gave up 3 bases and J gave up 9 bases, with 6 bases separating them. Per germline, CDR1 MDHEN and CDR2 SYDVKM. The CDR3 length is 11 residues. In nucleotides, the CDR3 is TGTGCCAGCAGTTTGGGCCGTGAGCAGTTCTTC. Residues: CASSLGREQFF.

The chain links TRBV25-1 to TRBJ2-5; D is ambiguous. The V end lost 3 bases, the J end lost 7 bases, and 15 bases lay between the germline ends. The germline V gene has CDR1 MGHDK and CDR2 SYGVNS. The CDR3 has 14 amino acids. CDR3 sequence (DNA): TGTGCCAGCAGTGACGCTAGGAGTGTAGGGACCCAGTACTTC. It encodes CASSDARSVGTQYF. The full variable domain, completed using reference TRBV25-1 and TRBJ2-5, is EADIYQTPRYLVIGTGKKITLECSQTMGHDKMYWYQQDPGMELHLIHYSYGVNSTEKGDLSSESTVSRIRTEHFPLTLESARPSHTSQYLCASSDARSVGTQYFGPGTRLLVL.

V is TRBV11-2 and J is TRBJ2-1, with 7 bases matching TRBD2. CDR3 size: 12 residues. Trimming took 5 bases from V and 8 from J; bases not matched to a gene: 3. Germline V gives CDR1 SGHAT, CDR2 FQNNGV. The CDR3 region has the DNA TGTGCCAGCAGCCCTGGGAGGGATGAGCAGTTCTTC. Residues: CASSPGRDEQFF.

The rearrangement joins TRBV6-1 to TRBJ2-5, with D uncertain. V dropped 3 bases and J dropped 3 bases, with 5 bases sitting between them. The CDR3 is 12 residues long. The germline gives CDR1 MNHNS, CDR2 SASEGT. The CDR3 sequence: CASSERKETQYF. CDR3 coding DNA: TGTGCCAGCAGTGAGCGGAAAGAGACCCAGTACTTC.

Note on this clone: One base away lies a much larger clone, so this may be a sequencing read error. This same CDR3 is encoded by further DNA sequences in the sample. The V gene is TRBV7-3, the J gene TRBJ1-1; possible D gene TRBD1, 6 bases. The CDR3 is 14 amino acids. CDR1 is SGHTA and CDR2 is FQGTGA in the germline V gene. Trimming took 5 bases from V and 1 from J, leaving 11 bases between them. CDR3 nucleotides: TGTGCCAGCAGCCCGGGACACCAGAACACTGAAGCTTTCTTT. It translates to CASSPGHQNTEAFF.

The chain combines TRBV12-5 with TRBJ2-1; 9 positions match TRBD2. With 2 bases clipped from V and 7 bases from J, the junction kept 6 bases outside the gene matches. The CDR3 contains 15 residues. Germline V gene lookup returns CDR1 LGHNT and CDR2 FRNRAP. In DNA form, the CDR3 reads TGTGCTAGTGGTTTGATCGCGGGGGGGAGGAATGAGCAGTTCTTC. Translated: CASGLIAGGRNEQFF.

This chain uses TRBV18 with TRBJ2-4; possibly TRBD2 for D (6 bases). The CDR3 runs to 17 residues. Trimming removed 0 bases from V and 8 bases from J, with 20 bases in between. Germline V gene lookup returns CDR1 KGHSH and CDR2 LQKENI. The CDR3 DNA reads as TGTGCCAGCTCACCACCAATGGCCAGGGAGGTTTCGGACATTCAGTACTTC. It codes for CASSPPMAREVSDIQYF.

The chain carries TRBV25-1 and TRBJ1-2, with 7 bases that match TRBD1. The CDR3 has 12 residues. CDR1 is MGHDK, CDR2 SYGVNS, per germline. V trimming: 8 bases; J trimming: 5 bases; junction bases outside the gene matches: 5. CDR3 loop: CASQDRSYGYTF. The CDR3 bases are TGTGCCAGCCAGGACAGGAGTTATGGCTACACCTTC.

This clone appeared a single time. The genes are TRBV29-1 and TRBJ1-3; D possibly corresponds to TRBD1 (5 bases). The germline gives CDR1 SQVTM, CDR2 ANQGSEA. Trimming left V 6 bases short and J 0 bases short, with 15 bases between. The CDR3 spans 15 residues. CDR3 region: CSVGARTTSGNTIYF. CDR3 nucleotide sequence: TGCAGCGTGGGAGCCCGGACAACCTCTGGAAACACCATATATTTT. The full variable domain, rest sourced from reference TRBV29-1 and TRBJ1-3, is SAVISQKPSRDICQRGTSLTIQCQVDSQVTMMFWYRQQPGQSLTLIATANQGSEATYESGFVIDKFPISRPNLTFSTLTVSNMSPEDSSIYLCSVGARTTSGNTIYFGEGSWLTVV.

The J gene is TRBJ2-5, the V gene TRBV7-2; TRBD2 agrees at 13 bases. This CDR3 contains 19 residues. Germline CDR1 is SGHTA and CDR2 is FQGNSA. V was clipped by 5 bases and J by 5 bases; unmatched bases: 17. CDR3 DNA: TGTGCCAGCAGCCCCGGCTGGGGACTAGCGGGGCGCTGGGGGGAGACCCAGTACTTC. This sequence encodes CASSPGWGLAGRWGETQYF.

The CDR3 here is CASSLQGAYEQYF. The DNA for the CDR3 is TGTGCCAGCAGCCTGCAAGGGGCCTACGAGCAGTACTTC. The chain carries TRBV7-2 and TRBJ2-7; tentative D call: TRBD1 (5 bases). The V and J ends lost 5 bases and 2 bases respectively, with 10 bases between them. Germline CDR1 SGHTA, CDR2 FQGNSA. The CDR3 is made up of 13 amino acids.

The count of this clone is one. The chain combines TRBV15 with TRBJ2-2; the D is unclear. The V and J ends lost 0 bases and 1 base respectively, with 3 bases between them. Germline CDR1 and CDR2: LNHNV and YYDKDF (reference sequence). The CDR3 length is 14 residues. The CDR3 DNA sequence: TGTGCCACCAGCAGAGATAAGAACACCGGGGAGCTGTTTTTT. Translation: CATSRDKNTGELFF.

The V and J genes are TRBV2 and TRBJ2-3; TRBD2 agrees at 8 bases. Germline V lookup: CDR1 SNHLY, CDR2 FYNNEI. This CDR3 is built from 15 residues. V shed 4 bases and J 2 bases; nucleotides not matched to a gene: 5. This CDR3 is CASSGLAGTTDTQYF. CDR3 coding DNA: TGTGCCAGCAGTGGGCTAGCGGGTACCACAGATACGCAGTATTTT.

In this sample, this clone turned up once. The chain joins TRBV9 to TRBJ1-6, with no clear D. The ends were cut back, 0 bases at V and 9 bases at J, with 10 bases in the middle. Germline loops: CDR1 SGDLS, CDR2 YYNGEE. The CDR3 is 14 residues long. The CDR3: CASSVAQERSPLHF. The CDR3 bases are TGTGCCAGCAGCGTAGCCCAGGAGCGTTCACCCCTCCACTTT.

This clone was seen only a few times. The chain links TRBV2 to TRBJ2-5; 12 nucleotides agree with TRBD2. The CDR3 covers 15 residues. The V and J ends lost 6 bases and 2 bases, in that order; junction bases with no gene match: 4. The germline V gene has CDR1 SNHLY and CDR2 FYNNEI. CDR3 region: CASRILAGGQETQYF. The DNA for the CDR3 is TGTGCCAGCAGGATACTAGCGGGGGGTCAAGAGACCCAGTACTTC.

The chain recombines TRBV4-3 with TRBJ2-5, with 9 bases that match TRBD1. Germline loops: CDR1 LGHNA, CDR2 YSLEER. J gave up 11 bases and V 0 bases, and 10 bases lay outside the gene matches. This CDR3 contains 15 residues. CDR3 coding DNA: TGCGCCAGCAGCCAAGAATCACAGGGGGCAGGGGAGCAGTACTTC. The encoded protein is CASSQESQGAGEQYF.

The table lists this clone with a few counts. The V and J genes are TRBV30 and TRBJ2-7, with 8 bases lining up with TRBD2. The germline gives CDR1 GTSNPN, CDR2 SVGIG (reference sequence). The CDR3 covers 12 residues. V lost 2 bases and J lost 5; bases outside the gene matches: 2. In DNA, the CDR3 is TGTGCCTGGAGTCGGACTAGCCACGAGCAGTACTTC. Its translation: CAWSRTSHEQYF.

This clone was recorded a few times. The chain joins TRBV11-2 to TRBJ2-1; D may correspond to TRBD1 or TRBD2 (5 bases each). Germline V gene lookup returns CDR1 SGHAT and CDR2 FQNNGV. Trimming took off 4 bases at V and 4 bases at J, with 14 bases between the two ends. The CDR3 is 15 residues long. The CDR3 here is CASSSRDVAYNEQFF. CDR3 coding DNA: TGTGCCAGCAGCTCCCGGGACGTCGCTTACAATGAGCAGTTCTTC. The whole variable domain, filled in from reference TRBV11-2 and TRBJ2-1, reads EAGVAQSPRYKIIEKRQSVAFWCNPISGHATLYWYQQILGQGPKLLIQFQNNGVVDDSQLPKDRFSAERLKGVDSTLKIQPAKLEDSAVYLCASSSRDVAYNEQFFGPGTRLTVL.

The chain employs TRBV19 and TRBJ2-5; 9 nucleotides match TRBD2. The CDR3 has 16 amino acids. V dropped 3 bases and J dropped 1; count of bases not matched to a gene: 6. Germline loops: CDR1 LNHDA, CDR2 SQIVND (reference sequence). The CDR3 DNA reads TGTGCCAGTAGTATCCGTCCGACTAGCGGCCAAGAGACCCAGTACTTC. Translating it yields CASSIRPTSGQETQYF.